The clone carrying this TCR beta chain was seen only once. Its antigen is not identified. The sample belongs to a study of T cell repertoires in cytomegalovirus infection. Study-level background: Selection of CMV epitopes for the study included recently identified HLA-C-restricted and well-studied HLA-B-restricted ones. CMV infection and matching HLA type were both indicated by public TCR beta signatures. General study points: The ex vivo response showed dominance by HLA-C-restricted CMV-specific TCR beta clonotypes. People with CMV and the relevant HLA were identified by cumulative public TCR beta family frequency.

One entry per CDR3 protein, called by TCRdb with MiXCR from the reads. The sample lists tens of thousands of distinct CDR3 sequences, about 24% occurring once. V gave up 6 bases and J gave up 3 bases, with 8 bases separating them. The CDR3 length is 12 residues. The sample here was CD8+ T cells from cultured PBMCs, taken from culture after CMV antigen stimulation. The rearrangement links TRBV12-3 or TRBV12-4 to TRBJ2-5; D is uncertain. The TCR was taken from a human donor in good health (CMV status not recorded). Some clones in this sample may be carry-over from other donors' samples. The CDR3 sequence is CASSRPEETQYF. The CDR3 bases are TGTGCCAGCAGCCGACCCGAAGAGACCCAGTACTTC.